Listed here are 3 T cell receptor beta chains from one sample, sequenced in a study of breast tumors, draining lymph nodes, adjacent tissues. TCRdb called the multiplex PCR reads again in MiXCR, with one record for every CDR3 protein. Of some 120,000 distinct CDR3 sequences listed, around 20% are singletons. Axillary draining lymph nodes of breast cancer patients supplied the node samples. Input material: axillary lymph node tissue. The source of these receptors is a female donor with breast cancer. Some clones in this sample may be carry-over from other donors' samples.

On this clonotype itself: This may be a read error, as it is one base from a much larger clone. The rearrangement joins TRBV6-5 to TRBJ2-2; D is possibly TRBD1 (5 bases). Deletions cut 2 bases from V and 7 bases from J, with 11 bases between. This CDR3 contains 14 residues. The V gene's germline CDR1 is MNHEY and CDR2 SVGAGI. CDR3 DNA sequence: TGTGCCAGCAGTTACACCGCGACAGACGGGGAGCTGTTTTTT. This codes for CASSYTATDGELFF.

This clonotype was seen many times. The V call is TRBV2, the J call TRBJ1-5; D gene ambiguous. Trimming stripped 2 bases from V and 3 bases from J, with 5 bases between. From germline, CDR1 is SNHLY and CDR2 FYNNEI. This CDR3 is built from 13 residues. CDR3 coding DNA: TGTGCCAGCAGTGAATCCAACAATCAGCCCCAGCATTTT. It encodes CASSESNNQPQHF. The full variable domain, its missing parts supplied by reference TRBV2 and TRBJ1-5, is EPEVTQTPSHQVTQMGQEVILRCVPISNHLYFYWYRQILGQKVEFLVSFYNNEISEKSEIFDDQFSVERPDGSNFTLKIRSTKLEDSAMYFCASSESNNQPQHFGDGTRLSIL.

V and J are TRBV19 and TRBJ2-4, with 9 bases matching TRBD2. Germline lookup yields CDR1 LNHDA and CDR2 SQIVND (reference sequence). The length of the CDR3 is 14 residues. V lost 4 bases, J lost 5 bases, and 3 bases stayed unmatched. The CDR3 bases are TGTGCCAGTAGTAAACGGACTAGCGAAAACATTCAGTACTTC. The encoded protein is CASSKRTSENIQYF.